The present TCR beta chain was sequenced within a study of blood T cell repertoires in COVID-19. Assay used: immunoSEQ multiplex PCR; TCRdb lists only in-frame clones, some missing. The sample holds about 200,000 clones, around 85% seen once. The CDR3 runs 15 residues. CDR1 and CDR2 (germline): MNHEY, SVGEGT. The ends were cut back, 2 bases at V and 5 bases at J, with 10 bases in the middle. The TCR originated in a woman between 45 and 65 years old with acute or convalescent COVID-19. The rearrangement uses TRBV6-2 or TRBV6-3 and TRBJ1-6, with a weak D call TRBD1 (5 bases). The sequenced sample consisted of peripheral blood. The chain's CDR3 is CASSYTEGDNSPLHF. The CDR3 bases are TGTGCCAGCAGTTACACGGAAGGGGATAATTCACCCCTCCACTTT.